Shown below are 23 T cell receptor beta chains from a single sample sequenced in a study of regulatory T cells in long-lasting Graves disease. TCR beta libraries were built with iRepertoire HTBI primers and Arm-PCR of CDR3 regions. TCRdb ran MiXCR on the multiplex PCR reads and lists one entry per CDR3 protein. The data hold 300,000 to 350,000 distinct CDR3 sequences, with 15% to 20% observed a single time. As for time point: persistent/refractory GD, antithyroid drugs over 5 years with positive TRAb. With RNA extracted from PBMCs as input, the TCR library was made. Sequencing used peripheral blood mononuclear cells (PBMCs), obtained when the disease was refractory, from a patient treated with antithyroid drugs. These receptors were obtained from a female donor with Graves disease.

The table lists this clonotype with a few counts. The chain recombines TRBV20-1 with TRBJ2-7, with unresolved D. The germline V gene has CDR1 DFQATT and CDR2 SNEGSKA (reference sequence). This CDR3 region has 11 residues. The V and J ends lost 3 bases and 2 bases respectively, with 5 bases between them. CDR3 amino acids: CSARDTYEQYF. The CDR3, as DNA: TGCAGTGCTAGGGATACCTACGAGCAGTACTTC.

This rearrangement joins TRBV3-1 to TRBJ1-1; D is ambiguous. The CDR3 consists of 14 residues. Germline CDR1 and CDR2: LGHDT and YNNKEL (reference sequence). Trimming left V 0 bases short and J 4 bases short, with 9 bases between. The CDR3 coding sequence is TGTGCCAGCAGCCAAGAGGGCCGGAGCACTGAAGCTTTCTTT. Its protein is CASSQEGRSTEAFF.

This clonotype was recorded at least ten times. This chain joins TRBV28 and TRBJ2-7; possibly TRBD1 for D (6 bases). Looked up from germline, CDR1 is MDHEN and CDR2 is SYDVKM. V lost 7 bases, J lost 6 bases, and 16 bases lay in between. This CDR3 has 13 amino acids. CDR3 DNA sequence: TGTGCCAGCACCCAAACAGGGATAAGCGAGCAGTACTTC. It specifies CASTQTGISEQYF.

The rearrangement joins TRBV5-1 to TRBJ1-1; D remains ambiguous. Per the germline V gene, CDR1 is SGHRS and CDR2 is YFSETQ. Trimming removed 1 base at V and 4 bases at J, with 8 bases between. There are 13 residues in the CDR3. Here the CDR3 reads CASSLTPSTEAFF. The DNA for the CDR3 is TGCGCCAGCAGCTTGACCCCCTCCACTGAAGCTTTCTTT.

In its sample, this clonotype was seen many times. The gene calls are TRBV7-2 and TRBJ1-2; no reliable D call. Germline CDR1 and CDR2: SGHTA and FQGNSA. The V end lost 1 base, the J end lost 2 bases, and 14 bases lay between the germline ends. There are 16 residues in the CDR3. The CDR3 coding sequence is TGTGCCAGCAGCTTAGTGGGAGGCCCAGGAAACTATGGCTACACCTTC. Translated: CASSLVGGPGNYGYTF.

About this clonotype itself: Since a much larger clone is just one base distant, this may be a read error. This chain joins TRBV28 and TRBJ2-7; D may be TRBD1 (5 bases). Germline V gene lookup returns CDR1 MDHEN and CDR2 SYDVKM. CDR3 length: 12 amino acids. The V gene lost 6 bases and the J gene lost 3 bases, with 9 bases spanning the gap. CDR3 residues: CASRRQSYEQYF. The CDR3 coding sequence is TGTGCCAGCAGGAGACAGAGCTACGAGCAGTACTTC.

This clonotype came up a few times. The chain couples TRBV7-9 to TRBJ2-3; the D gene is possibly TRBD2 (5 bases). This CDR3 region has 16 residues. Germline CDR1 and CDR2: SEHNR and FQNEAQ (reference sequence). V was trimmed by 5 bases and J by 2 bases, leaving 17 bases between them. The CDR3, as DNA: TGTGCCAGCAGCCATTCGGCGGGCCCCCCCACAGATACGCAGTATTTT. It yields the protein CASSHSAGPPTDTQYF.

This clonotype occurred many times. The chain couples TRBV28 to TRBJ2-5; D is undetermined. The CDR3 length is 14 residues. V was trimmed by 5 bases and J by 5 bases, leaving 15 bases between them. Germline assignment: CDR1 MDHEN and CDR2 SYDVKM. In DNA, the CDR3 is TGTGCCAGCAGTCATCTTGGGTTGGAGGAGACCCAGTACTTC. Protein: CASSHLGLEETQYF.

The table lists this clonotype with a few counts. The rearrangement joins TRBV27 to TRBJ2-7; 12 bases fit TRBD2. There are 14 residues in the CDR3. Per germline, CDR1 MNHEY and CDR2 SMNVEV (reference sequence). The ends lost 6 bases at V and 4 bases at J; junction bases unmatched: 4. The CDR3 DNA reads TGTGCCAGCAGCGGAGGACTAGCGGGATACGAGCAGTACTTC. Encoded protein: CASSGGLAGYEQYF.

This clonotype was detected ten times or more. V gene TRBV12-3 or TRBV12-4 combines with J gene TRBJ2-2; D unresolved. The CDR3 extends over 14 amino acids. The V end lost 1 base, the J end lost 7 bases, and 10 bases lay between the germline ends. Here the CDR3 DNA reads TGTGCCAGCAGTTTAGATAGGTTTATCGGGGAGCTGTTTTTT. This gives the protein CASSLDRFIGELFF.

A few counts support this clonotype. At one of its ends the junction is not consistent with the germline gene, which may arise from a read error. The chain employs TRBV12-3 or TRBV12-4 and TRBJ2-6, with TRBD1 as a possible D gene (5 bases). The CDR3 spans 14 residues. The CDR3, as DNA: TGTGCCAGCAGTTTGTCCTCTGGGGCCAACGTCCTGGCTTTC. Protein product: CASSLSSGANVLAF.

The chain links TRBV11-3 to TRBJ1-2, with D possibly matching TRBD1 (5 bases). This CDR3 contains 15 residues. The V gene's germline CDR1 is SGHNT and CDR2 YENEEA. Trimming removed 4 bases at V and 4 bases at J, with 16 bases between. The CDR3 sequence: CASSSVWGRGYGYTF. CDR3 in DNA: TGTGCCAGCAGCTCTGTTTGGGGGAGAGGCTATGGCTACACCTTC.

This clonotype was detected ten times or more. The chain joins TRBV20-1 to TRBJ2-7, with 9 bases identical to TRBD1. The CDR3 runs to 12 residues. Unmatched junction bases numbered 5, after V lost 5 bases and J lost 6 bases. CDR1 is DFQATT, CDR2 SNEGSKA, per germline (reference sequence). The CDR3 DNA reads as TGCAGTGCTGTAACAGGGGGCGCCGAGCAGTACTTC. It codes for CSAVTGGAEQYF.

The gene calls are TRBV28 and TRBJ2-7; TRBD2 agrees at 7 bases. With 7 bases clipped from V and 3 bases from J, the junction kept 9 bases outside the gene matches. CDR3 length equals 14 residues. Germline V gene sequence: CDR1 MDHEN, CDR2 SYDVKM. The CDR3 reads CASTSTGGSYEQYF. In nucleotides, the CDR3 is TGTGCCAGCACCTCAACCGGCGGGAGCTACGAGCAGTACTTC.

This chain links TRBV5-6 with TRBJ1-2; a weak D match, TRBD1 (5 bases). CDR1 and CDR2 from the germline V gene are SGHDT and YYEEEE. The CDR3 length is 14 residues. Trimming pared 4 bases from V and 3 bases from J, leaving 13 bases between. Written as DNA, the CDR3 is TGTGCCAGCAGCCCGGGACGGAGTGACTATGGCTACACCTTC. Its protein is CASSPGRSDYGYTF.

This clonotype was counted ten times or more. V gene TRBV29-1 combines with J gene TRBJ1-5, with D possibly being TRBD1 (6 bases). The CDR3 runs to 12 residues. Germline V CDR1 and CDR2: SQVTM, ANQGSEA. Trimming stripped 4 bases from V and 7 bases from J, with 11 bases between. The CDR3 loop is CSVGAQGQPQHF. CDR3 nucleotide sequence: TGCAGCGTTGGAGCACAGGGACAGCCCCAGCATTTT.

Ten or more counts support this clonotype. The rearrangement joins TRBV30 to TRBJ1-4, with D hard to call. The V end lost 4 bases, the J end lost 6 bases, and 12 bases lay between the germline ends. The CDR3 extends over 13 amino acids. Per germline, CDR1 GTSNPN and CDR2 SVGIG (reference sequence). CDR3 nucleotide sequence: TGTGCCTGGAACCGTGACGAATATGAAAAACTGTTTTTT. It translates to CAWNRDEYEKLFF.

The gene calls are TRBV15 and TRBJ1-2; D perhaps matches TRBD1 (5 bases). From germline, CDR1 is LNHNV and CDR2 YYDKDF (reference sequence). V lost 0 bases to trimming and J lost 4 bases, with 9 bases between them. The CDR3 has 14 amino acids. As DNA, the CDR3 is TGTGCCACCAGCAGAGATAGGGGAGTCTATGGCTACACCTTC. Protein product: CATSRDRGVYGYTF.

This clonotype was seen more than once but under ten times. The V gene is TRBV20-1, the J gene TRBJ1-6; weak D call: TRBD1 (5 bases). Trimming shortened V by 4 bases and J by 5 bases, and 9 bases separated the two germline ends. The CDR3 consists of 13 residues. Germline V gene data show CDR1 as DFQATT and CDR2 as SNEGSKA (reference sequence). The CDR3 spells CSAKTVNNSPLHF. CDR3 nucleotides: TGCAGTGCTAAGACAGTAAATAATTCACCCCTCCACTTT.

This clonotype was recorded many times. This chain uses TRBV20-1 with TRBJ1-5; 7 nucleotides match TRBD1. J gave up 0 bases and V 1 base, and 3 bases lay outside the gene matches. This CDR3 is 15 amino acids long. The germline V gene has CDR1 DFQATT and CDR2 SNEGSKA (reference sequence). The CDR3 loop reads CSARGGTDSNQPQHF. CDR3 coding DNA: TGCAGTGCTAGAGGGGGGACAGATAGCAATCAGCCCCAGCATTTT.

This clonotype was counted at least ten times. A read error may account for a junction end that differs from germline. The CDR3 coding sequence is TGTGCCAGCAACCGGAACACTGAGGCTTTCTTT. This codes for CASNRNTEAFF. The rearrangement links TRBV28 to TRBJ1-1; D not certain. The germline V gene has CDR1 MDHEN and CDR2 SYDVKM. CDR3 length: 11 amino acids.

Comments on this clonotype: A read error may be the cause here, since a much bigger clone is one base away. In nucleotides, the CDR3 is TGCAGCGCGCGACAGGGGTGGGACGGGGAGCTGTCTTTT. Protein sequence: CSARQGWDGELSF. The chain has TRBV29-1 and TRBJ2-2; 8 bases are shared with TRBD1. CDR3 size: 13 residues. Germline loops: CDR1 SQVTM, CDR2 ANQGSEA.

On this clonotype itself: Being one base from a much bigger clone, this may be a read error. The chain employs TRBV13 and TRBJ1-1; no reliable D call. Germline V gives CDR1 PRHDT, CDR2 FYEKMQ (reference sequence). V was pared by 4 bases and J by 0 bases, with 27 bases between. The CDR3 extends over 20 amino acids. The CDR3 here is CASSSVAGRYSNDMNTEAFF. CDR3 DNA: TGTGCCAGCAGCTCAGTGGCAGGTCGGTATTCAAATGACATGAACACTGAAGCTTTCTTT.